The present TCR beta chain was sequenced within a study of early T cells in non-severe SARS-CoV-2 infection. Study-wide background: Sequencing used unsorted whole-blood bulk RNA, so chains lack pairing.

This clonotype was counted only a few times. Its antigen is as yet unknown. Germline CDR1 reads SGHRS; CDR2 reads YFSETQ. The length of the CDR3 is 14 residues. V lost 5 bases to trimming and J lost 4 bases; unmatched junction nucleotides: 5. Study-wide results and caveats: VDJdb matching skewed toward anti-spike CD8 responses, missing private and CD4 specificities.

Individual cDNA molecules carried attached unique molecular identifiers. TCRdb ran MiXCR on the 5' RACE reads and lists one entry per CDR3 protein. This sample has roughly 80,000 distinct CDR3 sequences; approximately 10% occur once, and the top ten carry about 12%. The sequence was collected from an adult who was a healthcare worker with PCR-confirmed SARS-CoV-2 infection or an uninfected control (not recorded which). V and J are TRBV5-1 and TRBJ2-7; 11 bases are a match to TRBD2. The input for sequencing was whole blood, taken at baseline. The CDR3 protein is CASSWLAGGYEQYF. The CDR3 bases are TGCGCCAGCAGTTGGCTAGCGGGGGGATACGAGCAGTACTTC.